This section outlines one T cell receptor (beta chain) sequence together with its context. Its matching antigen is unknown. This sample was taken from a study of cytomegalovirus exposure and HLA in healthy donors. Study-level points and caveats: The study flagged some 170 TCR beta chains as cytomegalovirus-associated. Most TCR sequences proved rare, with some public TCRs found in many donors.

Assay: immunoSEQ multiplex PCR; the TCRdb copy retains only in-frame clones and omits some. The sample has roughly 60,000 clones, 95% seen once. The V end was cut by 5 bases, the J end by 4 bases, with 13 bases between. The germline V gene encodes CDR1 ENHRY and CDR2 SYGVKD. The CDR3 has 14 residues. The origin of this receptor is a young woman in good health and CMV-seropositive. The sample was PBMCs. V gene TRBV10-3 combines with J gene TRBJ2-3; the D gene is possibly TRBD2 (5 bases). CDR3 amino acids: CAISTNKDSDTQYF. DNA of the CDR3: TGTGCCATCAGTACTAATAAGGACTCAGATACGCAGTATTTT.